This TCR beta chain was profiled in a study of response to subunit inactivated influenza vaccine. Findings and caveats of the study: New T cells are recruited in small numbers by each seasonal influenza vaccination, according to the authors' suggestion.

The germline gives CDR1 SGHDT, CDR2 YYEEEE. Trimming pared 4 bases from V and 1 base from J, leaving 8 bases between. This CDR3 has 14 residues. TCRdb reprocessed the RT-PCR reads via MiXCR and lists one record per CDR3 protein. The sample yields a few hundred thousand distinct CDR3 sequences, over 20% seen once. Concerning this clonotype itself: Its antigen is still unknown.

This clonotype originated in a man aged 50 to 75 who received an inactivated influenza vaccine. The sequences come from PBMCs from blood, collected 21 months after vaccination. The V gene is TRBV5-6, the J gene TRBJ2-2; D not certain. The CDR3 sequence is CASSHPWNTGELFF. CDR3 in DNA: TGTGCCAGCAGCCACCCTTGGAACACCGGGGAGCTGTTTTTT.